Listed here is a single T cell receptor beta chain. Its antigen is unknown. This CDR3 contains 15 residues. Losses at the gene ends were 10 bases for V and 7 bases for J; bases not matched to a gene: 10. Germline V CDR1 and CDR2: MDHEN, SYDVKM. This sample stems from a study of cytotoxic CD8 clonotypes in ibrutinib-treated CLL. General observations from the study: Higher clonality was seen at ibrutinib response and a return toward baseline at progression. Sustained-remission patients were sampled at different times than progressing patients were. Baseline clonality, higher than in age-matched healthy donors, tracked circulating CD8+ T-cell counts. Stable or contracted on treatment, public clonotypes were also uncommon.

Data came from immunoSEQ multiplex PCR; TCRdb stores just in-frame clones and leaves some out. The table includes fewer than 400,000 clones, roughly two thirds detected once. The J gene is TRBJ2-2, the V gene TRBV28; TRBD2 matches 12 bases. The sample here was PBMCs, taken after 36 months of ibrutinib treatment. The clonotype comes from a human donor with chronic lymphocytic leukemia. The CDR3 nucleotides are TGTGCCACCAGACTAGCGGGAGCACCGGGCGGGGAGCTGTTTTTT. It specifies CATRLAGAPGGELFF.